Sequencing of this T cell receptor beta chain was carried out in a study of blood T cell repertoires in COVID-19. CDR3 size: 14 residues. Trimming shortened V by 0 bases and J by 6 bases, and 12 bases separated the two germline ends. CDR1 is SGHDT, CDR2 YYEEEE, per germline. In the study's own analysis: Researchers report that nucleated cell counts were estimated from reference gene primer amplification. Sequencing used immunoSEQ multiplex PCR; TCRdb keeps in-frame clones, though not all of them. V and J calls and clone size are as listed in that table; D and trimming were resolved from the DNA. Of some 170,000 clones listed, approximately 88% are singletons.

Sequenced material: peripheral blood. V usage is TRBV5-6 and J usage is TRBJ1-1, with D maybe TRBD1 (5 bases). The clonotype was recovered from a woman aged 45-65 years with acute or convalescent COVID-19. The CDR3 loop is CASSLASGPAEAFF. In nucleotides, the CDR3 is TGTGCCAGCAGCTTGGCCTCAGGGCCGGCTGAAGCTTTCTTT. The variable domain in full, with the rest retrieved from reference TRBV5-6 and TRBJ1-1, is DAGVTQSPTHLIKTRGQQVTLRCSPKSGHDTVSWYQQALGQGPQFIFQYYEEEERQRGNFPDRFSGHQFPNYSSELNVNALLLGDSALYLCASSLASGPAEAFFGQGTRLTVV.